This paragraph covers one T cell receptor beta chain sequence. This sample stems from a study of T cells after yellow fever vaccination. This CDR3 comprises 13 residues. V was shortened by 1 base and J by 6 bases, with 10 bases between the two germline ends. Germline CDR1 reads SGHRS; CDR2 reads YFSETQ. MiXCR, run by TCRdb on the 5' RACE reads, gives a single entry per CDR3 protein. The table shows hundreds of thousands of distinct CDR3 sequences, with approximately 16% occurring only once. This rearrangement joins TRBV5-1 to TRBJ1-2; D possibly corresponds to TRBD1 (5 bases). The material was PBMCs, obtained 4 to 6 days after the first yellow fever vaccination. This clonotype was obtained from a man between 18 and 29 years old who received the YFV17D yellow fever vaccine. The CDR3 DNA sequence: TGCGCCAGCAGCTTGTCAGGGTACGATGGCTACACCTTC. Translation gives CASSLSGYDGYTF.